Here is one TCR beta chain with its context. Its antigen is undetermined. The PCR had 60 Vbeta and 13 Jbeta primers. Assay used: immunoSEQ multiplex PCR; TCRdb lists only in-frame clones, some missing. Seen here are roughly 120,000 clones, 65% to 75% observed once, and the top ten hold about 9.9%. The sample originates from a study of cytomegalovirus exposure and HLA in healthy donors. Study-wide results and caveats: Earlier results showed most TCR beta V segments being productive about 87% or about 30% of the time.

Sequenced input: PBMCs. This clonotype originated in a woman aged 50 to 60 in good health and CMV-seropositive.

CDR3 in amino acids: CASSGGYSGNTIYF. The CDR3 bases are TGTGCCAGCAGTGGAGGGTACTCTGGAAACACCATATATTTT. The chain carries TRBV2 and TRBJ1-3; no definite D call. Germline CDR1 SNHLY, CDR2 FYNNEI. CDR3 length equals 14 residues. V lost 4 bases and J lost 0, with 7 bases in between.